The subject of this entry is one TCR beta chain. Assay used: immunoSEQ multiplex PCR; TCRdb lists only in-frame clones, some missing. Here the sample spans about 84,000 clones, about 83% being singletons. CDR1 and CDR2 (germline): LNHDA, SQIVND (reference sequence). This CDR3 is built from 19 residues. V lost 4 bases to trimming and J lost 7 bases; unmatched junction nucleotides: 20. The sample is drawn from a study of ipilimumab plus nivolumab after autologous stem cell transplantation. Sequencing used PBMCs, obtained in a trial of ipilimumab plus nivolumab as post-transplant consolidation. The clonotype comes from a male donor with diffuse large B-cell lymphoma. The J gene is TRBJ2-1, the V gene TRBV19; the match to TRBD1 covers 9 bases. The CDR3 sequence is CASSTSRDRAGGRLNEQFF. DNA for the CDR3: TGTGCCAGTAGTACGTCCCGGGACAGGGCCGGGGGGAGATTAAATGAGCAGTTCTTC. The complete variable domain, with remaining parts taken from reference TRBV19 and TRBJ2-1, reads DGGITQSPKYLFRKEGQNVTLSCEQNLNHDAMYWYRQDPGQGLRLIYYSQIVNDFQKGDIAEGYSVSREKKESFPLTVTSAQKNPTAFYLCASSTSRDRAGGRLNEQFFGPGTRLTVL.